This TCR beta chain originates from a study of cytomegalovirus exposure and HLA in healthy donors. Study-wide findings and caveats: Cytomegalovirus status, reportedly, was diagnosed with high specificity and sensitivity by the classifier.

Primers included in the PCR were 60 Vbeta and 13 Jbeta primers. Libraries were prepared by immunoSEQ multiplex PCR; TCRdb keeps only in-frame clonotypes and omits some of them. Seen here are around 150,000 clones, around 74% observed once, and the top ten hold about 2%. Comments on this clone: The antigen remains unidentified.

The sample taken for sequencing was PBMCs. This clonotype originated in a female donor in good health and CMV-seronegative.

The CDR3 is CASSLVRGGVRGPGNTIYF. The CDR3 region has the DNA TGTGCCAGCAGCTTAGTTCGAGGGGGCGTTAGGGGGCCCGGAAACACCATATATTTT. V usage is TRBV13 and J usage is TRBJ1-3, with 7 bases that match TRBD1. The CDR3 loop spans 19 amino acids. V lost 1 base, J lost 4 bases, and 16 bases stayed unmatched. The germline gives CDR1 PRHDT, CDR2 FYEKMQ (reference sequence).